Below, one T cell receptor (beta chain) is given with its context. Trimming shortened V by 5 bases and J by 0 bases, and 12 bases separated the two germline ends. Germline V CDR1 and CDR2: SGHRS, YFSETQ. The CDR3 contains 14 residues. In the authors' methods: Estimates of nucleated cell counts were drawn from the amplification of reference gene primers. Assay: immunoSEQ multiplex PCR; the TCRdb copy retains only in-frame clones and omits some. The V and J calls and the clone size are those of that table, but D and trimming were determined from the DNA. This table has about 110,000 clones, 70% to 90% appearing once. The source of the sample is a study of blood T cell repertoires in COVID-19. Study-wide context: Some COVID-19 samples were acute and others convalescent; all came from the United States, Italy and Spain.

The clonotype originates from a human donor in a cohort sampled during active COVID-19. Sequencing was done on a sample of peripheral blood. This chain connects TRBV5-1 to TRBJ2-7; tentative D call: TRBD2 (6 bases). The CDR3 nucleotides read TGCGCCAGCAGTACCGGGACTTCCTCCTACGAGCAGTACTTC. It is translated as CASSTGTSSYEQYF.